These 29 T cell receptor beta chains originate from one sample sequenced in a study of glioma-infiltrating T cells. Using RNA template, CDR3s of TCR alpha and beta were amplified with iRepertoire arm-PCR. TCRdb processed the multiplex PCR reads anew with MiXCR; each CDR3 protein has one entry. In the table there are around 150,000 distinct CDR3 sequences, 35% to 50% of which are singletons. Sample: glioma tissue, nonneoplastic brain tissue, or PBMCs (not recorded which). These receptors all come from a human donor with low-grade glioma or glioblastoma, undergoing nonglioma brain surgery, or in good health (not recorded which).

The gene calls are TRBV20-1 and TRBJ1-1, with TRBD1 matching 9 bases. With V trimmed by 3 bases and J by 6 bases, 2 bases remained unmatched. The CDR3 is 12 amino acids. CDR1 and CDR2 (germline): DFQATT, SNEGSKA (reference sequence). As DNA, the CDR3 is TGCAGTGCTAGGACAGGGGGGCCTGAAGCTTTCTTT. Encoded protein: CSARTGGPEAFF.

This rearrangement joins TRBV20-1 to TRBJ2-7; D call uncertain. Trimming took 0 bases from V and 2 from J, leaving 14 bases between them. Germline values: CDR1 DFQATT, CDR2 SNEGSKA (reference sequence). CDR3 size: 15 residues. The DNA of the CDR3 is TGCAGTGCTAGAGAGACTGTCGACACAACCTACGAGCAGTACTTC. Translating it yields CSARETVDTTYEQYF.

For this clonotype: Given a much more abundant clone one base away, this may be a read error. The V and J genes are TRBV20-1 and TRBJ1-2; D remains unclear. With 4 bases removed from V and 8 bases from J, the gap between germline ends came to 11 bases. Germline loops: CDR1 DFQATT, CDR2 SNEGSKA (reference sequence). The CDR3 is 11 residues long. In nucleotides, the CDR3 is TGCAGTGCTAAGGCTCCGGGGGGCTACACCTTC. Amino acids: CSAKAPGGYTF.

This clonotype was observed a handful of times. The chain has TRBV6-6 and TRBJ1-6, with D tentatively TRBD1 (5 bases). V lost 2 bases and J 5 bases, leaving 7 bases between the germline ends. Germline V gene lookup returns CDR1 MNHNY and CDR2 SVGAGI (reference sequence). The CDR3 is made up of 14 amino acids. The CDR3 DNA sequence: TGTGCCAGCAGTTACCCGGACAATAATTCACCCCTCCACTTT. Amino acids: CASSYPDNNSPLHF.

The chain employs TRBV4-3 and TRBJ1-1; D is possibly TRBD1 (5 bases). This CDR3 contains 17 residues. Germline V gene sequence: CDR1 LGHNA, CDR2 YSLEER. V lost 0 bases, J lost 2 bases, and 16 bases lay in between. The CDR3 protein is CASSQDISRAINTEAFF. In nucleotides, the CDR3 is TGCGCCAGCAGCCAAGATATCAGCAGGGCCATTAACACTGAAGCTTTCTTT.

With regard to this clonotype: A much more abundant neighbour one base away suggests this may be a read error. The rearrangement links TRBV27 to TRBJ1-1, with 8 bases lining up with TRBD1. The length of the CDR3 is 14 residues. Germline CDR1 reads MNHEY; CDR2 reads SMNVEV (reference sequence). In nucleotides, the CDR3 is TGTGCCAGCGGTTTTATCAGGGGGCAGAGTGAAGCTTTCTTT. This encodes CASGFIRGQSEAFF.

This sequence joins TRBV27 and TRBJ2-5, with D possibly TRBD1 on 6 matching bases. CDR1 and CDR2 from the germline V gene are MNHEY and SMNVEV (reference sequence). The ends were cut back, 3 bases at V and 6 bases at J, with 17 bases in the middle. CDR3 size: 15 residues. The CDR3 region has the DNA TGTGCCAGCAGTTTGTCGAGGGGGAACACAAAGACCCAGTACTTC. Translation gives CASSLSRGNTKTQYF.

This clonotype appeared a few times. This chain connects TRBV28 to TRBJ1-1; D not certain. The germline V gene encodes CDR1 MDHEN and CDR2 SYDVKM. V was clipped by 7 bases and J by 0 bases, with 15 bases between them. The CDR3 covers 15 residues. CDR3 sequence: CASTTPQVMNTEAFF. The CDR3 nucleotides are TGTGCCAGCACCACACCCCAGGTTATGAACACTGAAGCTTTCTTT.

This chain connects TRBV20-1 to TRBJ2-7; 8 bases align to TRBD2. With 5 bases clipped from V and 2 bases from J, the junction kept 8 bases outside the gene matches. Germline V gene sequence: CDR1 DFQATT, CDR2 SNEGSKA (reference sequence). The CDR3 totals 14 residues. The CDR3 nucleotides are TGCAGTGCTCCCCGAGCGGGGGAGACCTACGAGCAGTACTTC. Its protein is CSAPRAGETYEQYF.

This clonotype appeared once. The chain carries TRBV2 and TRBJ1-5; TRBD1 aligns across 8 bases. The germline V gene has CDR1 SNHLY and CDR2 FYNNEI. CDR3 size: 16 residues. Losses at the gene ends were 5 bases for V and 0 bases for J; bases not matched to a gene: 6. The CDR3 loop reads CASSSGTGYSNQPQHF. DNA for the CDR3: TGTGCCAGCAGTAGCGGGACAGGATATAGCAATCAGCCCCAGCATTTT.

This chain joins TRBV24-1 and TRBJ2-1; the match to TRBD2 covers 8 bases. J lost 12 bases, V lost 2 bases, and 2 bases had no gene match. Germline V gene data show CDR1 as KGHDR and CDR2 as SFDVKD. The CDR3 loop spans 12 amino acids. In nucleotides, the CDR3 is TGTGCCACCAGTGATTATACTAGCGGGCAGTTCTTC. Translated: CATSDYTSGQFF.

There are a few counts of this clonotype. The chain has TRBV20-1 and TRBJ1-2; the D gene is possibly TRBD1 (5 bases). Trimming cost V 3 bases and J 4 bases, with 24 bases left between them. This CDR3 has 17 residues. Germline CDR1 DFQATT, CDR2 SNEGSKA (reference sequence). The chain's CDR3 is CSASYILFDSKSYGYTF. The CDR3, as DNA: TGCAGTGCTAGCTATATCTTATTTGACAGTAAGAGCTATGGCTACACCTTC.

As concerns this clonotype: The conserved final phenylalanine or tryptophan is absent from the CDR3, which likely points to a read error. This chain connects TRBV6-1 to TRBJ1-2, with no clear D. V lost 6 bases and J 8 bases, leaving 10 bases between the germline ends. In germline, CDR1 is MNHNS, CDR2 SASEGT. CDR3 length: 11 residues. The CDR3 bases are TGTGCCAGCAGCCATACATGGGGCTACACCCTC. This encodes CASSHTWGYTL.

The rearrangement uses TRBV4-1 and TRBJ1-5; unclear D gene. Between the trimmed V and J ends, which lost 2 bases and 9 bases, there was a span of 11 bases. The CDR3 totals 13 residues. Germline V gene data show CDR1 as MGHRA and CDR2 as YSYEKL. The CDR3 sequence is CASSQRLHWPQHF. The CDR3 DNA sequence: TGCGCCAGCAGCCAACGACTCCATTGGCCCCAGCATTTT.

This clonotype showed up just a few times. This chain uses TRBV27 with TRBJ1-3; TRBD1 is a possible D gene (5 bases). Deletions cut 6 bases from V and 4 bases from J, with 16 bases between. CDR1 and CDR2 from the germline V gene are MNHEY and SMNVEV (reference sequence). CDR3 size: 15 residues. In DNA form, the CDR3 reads TGTGCCAGCAGCCACCGGGGGAGGGCGGGAAACACCATATATTTT. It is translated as CASSHRGRAGNTIYF.

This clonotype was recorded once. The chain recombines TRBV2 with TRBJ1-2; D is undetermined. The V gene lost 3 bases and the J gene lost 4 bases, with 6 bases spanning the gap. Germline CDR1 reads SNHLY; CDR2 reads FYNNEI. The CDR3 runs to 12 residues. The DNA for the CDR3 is TGTGCCAGCAGTGAGTACTCCTATGGCTACACCTTC. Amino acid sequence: CASSEYSYGYTF.

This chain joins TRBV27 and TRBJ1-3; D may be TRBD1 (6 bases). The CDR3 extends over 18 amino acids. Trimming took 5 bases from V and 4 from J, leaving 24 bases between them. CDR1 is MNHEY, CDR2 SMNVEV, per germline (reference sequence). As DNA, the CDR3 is TGTGCCAGCAGTCCCCATTGGGGAGACAGGAGTAGCGGAAACACCATATATTTT. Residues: CASSPHWGDRSSGNTIYF.

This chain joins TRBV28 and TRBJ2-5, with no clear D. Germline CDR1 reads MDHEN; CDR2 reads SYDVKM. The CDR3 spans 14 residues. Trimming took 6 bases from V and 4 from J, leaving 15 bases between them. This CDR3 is CASSSYDVRETQYF. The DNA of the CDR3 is TGTGCCAGCAGCTCTTATGACGTCCGAGAGACCCAGTACTTC.

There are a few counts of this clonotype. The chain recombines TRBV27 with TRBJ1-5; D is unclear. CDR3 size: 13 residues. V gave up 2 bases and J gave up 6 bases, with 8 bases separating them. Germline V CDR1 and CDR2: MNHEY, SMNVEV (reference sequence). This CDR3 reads CASSLTQGQPQHF. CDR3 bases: TGTGCCAGCAGTTTAACCCAAGGTCAGCCCCAGCATTTT.

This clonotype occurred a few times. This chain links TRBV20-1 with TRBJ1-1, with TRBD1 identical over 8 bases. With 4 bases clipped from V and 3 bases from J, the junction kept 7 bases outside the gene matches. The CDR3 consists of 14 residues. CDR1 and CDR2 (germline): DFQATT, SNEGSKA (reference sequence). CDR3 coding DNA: TGCAGTGCTACAACCAGGGGGCAGGACACTGAAGCTTTCTTT. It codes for CSATTRGQDTEAFF.

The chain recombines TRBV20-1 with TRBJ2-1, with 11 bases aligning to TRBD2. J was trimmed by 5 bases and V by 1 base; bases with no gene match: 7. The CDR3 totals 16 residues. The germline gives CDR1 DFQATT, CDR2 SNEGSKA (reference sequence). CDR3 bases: TGCAGTGCTAGAGGAAGCACTAGCGGGGGAGACAATGAGCAGTTCTTC. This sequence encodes CSARGSTSGGDNEQFF.

In DNA, the CDR3 is TGTGCCAGCAGCGTCCCCAGCGGGAGCTCCTACAATGAGCAGTTCTTC. Its translation is CASSVPSGSSYNEQFF. This chain links TRBV9 with TRBJ2-1; 8 bases are shared with TRBD2. The junction had 4 bases not matched to a gene; V was cut back by 2 bases and J by 0 bases. This CDR3 comprises 16 residues. CDR1 is SGDLS, CDR2 YYNGEE, per germline.

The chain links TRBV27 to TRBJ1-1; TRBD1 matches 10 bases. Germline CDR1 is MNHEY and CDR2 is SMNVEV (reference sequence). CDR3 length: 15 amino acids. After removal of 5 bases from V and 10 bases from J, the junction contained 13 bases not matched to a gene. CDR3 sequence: CASSLDRGQLQGAFF. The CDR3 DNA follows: TGTGCCAGCAGTCTCGACAGGGGGCAGTTGCAAGGAGCTTTCTTT.

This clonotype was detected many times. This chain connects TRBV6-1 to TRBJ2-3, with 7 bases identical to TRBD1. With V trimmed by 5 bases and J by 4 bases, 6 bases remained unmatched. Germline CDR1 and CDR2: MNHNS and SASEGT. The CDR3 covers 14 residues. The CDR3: CASSQTGRADTQYF. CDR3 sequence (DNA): TGTGCCAGCAGTCAGACAGGGCGGGCAGATACGCAGTATTTT.

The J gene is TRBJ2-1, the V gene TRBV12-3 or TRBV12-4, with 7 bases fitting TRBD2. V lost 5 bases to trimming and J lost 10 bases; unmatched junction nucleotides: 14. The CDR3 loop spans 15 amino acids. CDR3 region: CASSLGLVRPVEQFF. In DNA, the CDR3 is TGTGCCAGCAGTCTAGGACTAGTTCGGCCCGTCGAGCAGTTCTTC.

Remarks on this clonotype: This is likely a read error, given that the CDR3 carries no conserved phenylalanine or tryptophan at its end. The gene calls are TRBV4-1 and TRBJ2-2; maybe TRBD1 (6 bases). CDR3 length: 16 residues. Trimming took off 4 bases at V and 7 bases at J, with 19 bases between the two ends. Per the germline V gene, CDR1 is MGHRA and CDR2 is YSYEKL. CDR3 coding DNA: TGCGCCAGCAGCCCTTCGACAGGAAGAGAAATCGGGGAGCTGTTTCTT. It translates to CASSPSTGREIGELFL.

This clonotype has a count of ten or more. In DNA form, the CDR3 reads TGTGCCAGCAGTTACAGGGTTGAGGGAAAGACCCAGTACTTC. This codes for CASSYRVEGKTQYF. The gene calls are TRBV6-6 and TRBJ2-5; TRBD2 is a possible D gene (5 bases). The CDR3 totals 14 residues. Between the trimmed V and J ends, which lost 2 bases and 6 bases, there was a span of 13 bases. Germline CDR1 and CDR2: MNHNY and SVGAGI (reference sequence).

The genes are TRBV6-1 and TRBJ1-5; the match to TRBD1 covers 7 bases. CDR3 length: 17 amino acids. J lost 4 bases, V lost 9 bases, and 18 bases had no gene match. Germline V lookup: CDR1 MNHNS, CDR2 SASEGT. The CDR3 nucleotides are TGTGCCAGTCGTTATAGGGGGCCCAAAGAGTGGAATCAGCCCCAGCATTTT. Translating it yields CASRYRGPKEWNQPQHF.

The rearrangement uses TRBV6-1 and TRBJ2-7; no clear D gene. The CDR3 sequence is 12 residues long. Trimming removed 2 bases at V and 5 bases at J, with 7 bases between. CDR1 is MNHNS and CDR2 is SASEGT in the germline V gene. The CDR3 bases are TGTGCCAGCAGTGAATGGAAGAACGAGCAGTACTTC. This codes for CASSEWKNEQYF.